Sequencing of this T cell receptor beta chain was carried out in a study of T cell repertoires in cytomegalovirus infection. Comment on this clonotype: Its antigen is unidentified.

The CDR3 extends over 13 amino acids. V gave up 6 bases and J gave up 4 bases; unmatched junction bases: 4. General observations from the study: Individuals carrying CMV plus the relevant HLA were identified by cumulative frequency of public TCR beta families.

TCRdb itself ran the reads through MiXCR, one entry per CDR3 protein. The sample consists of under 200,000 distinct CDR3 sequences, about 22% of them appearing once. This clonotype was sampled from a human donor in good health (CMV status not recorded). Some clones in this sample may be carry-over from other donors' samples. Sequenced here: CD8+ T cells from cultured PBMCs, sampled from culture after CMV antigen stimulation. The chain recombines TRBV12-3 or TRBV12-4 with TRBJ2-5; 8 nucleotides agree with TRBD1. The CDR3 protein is CASSRGLGETQYF. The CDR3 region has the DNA TGTGCCAGCAGCAGGGGGCTGGGAGAGACCCAGTACTTC.